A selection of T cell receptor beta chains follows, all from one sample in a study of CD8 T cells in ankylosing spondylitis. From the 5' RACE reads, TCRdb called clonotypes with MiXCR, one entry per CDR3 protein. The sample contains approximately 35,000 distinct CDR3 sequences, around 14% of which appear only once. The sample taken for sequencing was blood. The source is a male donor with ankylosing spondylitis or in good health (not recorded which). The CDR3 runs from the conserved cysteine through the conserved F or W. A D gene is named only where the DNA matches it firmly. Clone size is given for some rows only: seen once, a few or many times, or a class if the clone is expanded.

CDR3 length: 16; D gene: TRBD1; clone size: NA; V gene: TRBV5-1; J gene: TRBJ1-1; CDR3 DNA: TGCGCCAGCAAAAACGCTGGACAGGGGTGGAACACTGAAGCTTTCTTT; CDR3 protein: CASKNAGQGWNTEAFF
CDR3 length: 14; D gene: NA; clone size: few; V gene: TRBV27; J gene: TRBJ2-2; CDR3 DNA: TGTGCCAGCAGTTTAACCCCGAACACCGGGGAGCTGTTTTTT; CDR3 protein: CASSLTPNTGELFF
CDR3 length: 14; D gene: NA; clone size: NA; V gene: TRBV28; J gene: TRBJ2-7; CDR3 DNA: TGTGCCAGCAGTGAGTTAGGGGGAACCTACGAGCAGTACTTC; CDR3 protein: CASSELGGTYEQYF
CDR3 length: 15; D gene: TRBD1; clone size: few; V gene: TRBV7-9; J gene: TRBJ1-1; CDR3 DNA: TGTGCCAGCAGCTTAGCGTCAGGGGGAGAGACTGAAGCTTTCTTT; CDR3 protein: CASSLASGGETEAFF
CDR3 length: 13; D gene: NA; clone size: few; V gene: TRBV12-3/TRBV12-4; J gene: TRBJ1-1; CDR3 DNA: TGTGCCAGCAGTGCAGGGAACCCCACTGAAGCTTTCTTT; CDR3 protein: CASSAGNPTEAFF
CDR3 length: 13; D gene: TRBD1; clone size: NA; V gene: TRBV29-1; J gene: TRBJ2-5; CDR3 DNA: TGCAGCGTTGACCGGGACAGGCTAGGGGCCCAGTACTTC; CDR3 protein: CSVDRDRLGAQYF
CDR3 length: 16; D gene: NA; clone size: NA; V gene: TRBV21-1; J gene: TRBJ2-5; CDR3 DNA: TGTGCCAGCAGCGACCGTCGACACGAGGGGGAAGAGACCCAGTACTTC; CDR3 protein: CASSDRRHEGEETQYF
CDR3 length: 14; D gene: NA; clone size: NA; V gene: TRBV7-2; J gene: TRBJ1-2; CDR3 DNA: TGTGCCAGCAGCTTTCGCGTTACGGGGCATGGCTACACCTTC; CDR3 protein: CASSFRVTGHGYTF
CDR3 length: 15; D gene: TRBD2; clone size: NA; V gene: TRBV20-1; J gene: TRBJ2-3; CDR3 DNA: TGCAGTGCTAGTCCAGCGGGAGGGCGCACAGATACGCAGTATTTT; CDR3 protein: CSASPAGGRTDTQYF
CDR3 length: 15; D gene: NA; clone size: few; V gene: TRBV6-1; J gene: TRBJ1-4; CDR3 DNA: TGTGCCAATGGACCAGGTGGTGCAACTAATGAAAAACTGTTTTTT; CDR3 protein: CANGPGGATNEKLFF
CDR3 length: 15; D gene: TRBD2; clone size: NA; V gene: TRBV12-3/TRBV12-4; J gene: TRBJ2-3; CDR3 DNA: TGTGCCAGCAGTTCTAGCGGGAGTAGGCCAGATACGCAGTATTTT; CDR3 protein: CASSSSGSRPDTQYF
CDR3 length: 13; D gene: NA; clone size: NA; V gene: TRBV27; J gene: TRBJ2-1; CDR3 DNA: TGTGCCAGCAGTCACGGGATTTACAATGAGCAGTTCTTC; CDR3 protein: CASSHGIYNEQFF
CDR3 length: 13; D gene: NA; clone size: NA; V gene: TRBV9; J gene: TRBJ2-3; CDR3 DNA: TGTGCCAGCAGCGTAGAGGACACAGATACGCAGTATTTT; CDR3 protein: CASSVEDTDTQYF
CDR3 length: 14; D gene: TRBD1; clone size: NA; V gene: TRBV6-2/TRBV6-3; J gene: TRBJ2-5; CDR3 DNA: TGTGCCAGCAGTATCCGACAGGGCCGGGAGACCCAGTACTTC; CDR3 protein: CASSIRQGRETQYF
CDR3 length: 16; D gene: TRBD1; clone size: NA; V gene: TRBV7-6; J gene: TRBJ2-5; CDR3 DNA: TGTGCCAGCAGCCAAAAAGTGACAGGGCTCCAAGAGACCCAGTACTTC; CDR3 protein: CASSQKVTGLQETQYF
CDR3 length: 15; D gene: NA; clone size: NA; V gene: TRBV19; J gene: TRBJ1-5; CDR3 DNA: TGTGCCAGTACAGAAAAGCATTATAGCAATCAGCCCCAGCATTTT; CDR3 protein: CASTEKHYSNQPQHF
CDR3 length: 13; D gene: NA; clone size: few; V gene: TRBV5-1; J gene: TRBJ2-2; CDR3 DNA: TGCGCCAGCAGCTTGGCACGTACCGGGGAGCTGTTTTTT; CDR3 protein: CASSLARTGELFF
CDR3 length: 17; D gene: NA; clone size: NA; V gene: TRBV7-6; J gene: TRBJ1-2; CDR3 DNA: TGTGCCAGCAGCCCGAGGTCGGGGGGCCGCTCTAACTATGGCTACACCTTC; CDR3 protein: CASSPRSGGRSNYGYTF
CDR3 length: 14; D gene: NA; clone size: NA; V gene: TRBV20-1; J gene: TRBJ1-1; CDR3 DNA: TGCAGTGCTAGATATCCGGGGAGAAACACTGAAGCTTTCTTT; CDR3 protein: CSARYPGRNTEAFF
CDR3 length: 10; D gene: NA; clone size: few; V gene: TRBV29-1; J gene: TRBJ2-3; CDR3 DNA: TGCAGCGTTGACGAAGAAGCGCAGTATTTT; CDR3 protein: CSVDEEAQYF
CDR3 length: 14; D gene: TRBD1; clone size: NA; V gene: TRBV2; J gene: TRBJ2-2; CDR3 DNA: TGTGCCACCCACTTTACAGGGGGTACCGGGGAGCTGTTTTTT; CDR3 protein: CATHFTGGTGELFF
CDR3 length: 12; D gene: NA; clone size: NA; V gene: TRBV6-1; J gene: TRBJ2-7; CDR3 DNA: TGTGCCAGCGTGGAGGGCTCCTCCGAGCAGTACTTC; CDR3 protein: CASVEGSSEQYF
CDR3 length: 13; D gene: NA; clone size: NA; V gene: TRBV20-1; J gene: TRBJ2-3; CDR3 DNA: TGCAGTGTCAAAGGTTGGAGCACAGATACGCAGTATTTT; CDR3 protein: CSVKGWSTDTQYF
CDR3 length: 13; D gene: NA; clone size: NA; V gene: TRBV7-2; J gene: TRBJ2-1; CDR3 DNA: TGTGCCAGCAGCTTAAAGGTTTTGAATGAGCAGTTCTTC; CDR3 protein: CASSLKVLNEQFF
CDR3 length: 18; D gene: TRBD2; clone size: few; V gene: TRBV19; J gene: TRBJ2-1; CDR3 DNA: TGTGCCAGTAGTATTGGCTCTAGCGGGAGGTTCTCCTACAATGAGCAGTTCTTC; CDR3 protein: CASSIGSSGRFSYNEQFF
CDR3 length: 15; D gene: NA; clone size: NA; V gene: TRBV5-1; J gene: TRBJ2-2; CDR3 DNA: TGCGCCAGCAGCTTGCGCACCGGGTCTGCCGGGGAGCTGTTTTTT; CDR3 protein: CASSLRTGSAGELFF
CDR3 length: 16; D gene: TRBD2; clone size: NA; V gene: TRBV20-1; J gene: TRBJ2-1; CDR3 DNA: TGCAGTGCTTCAGGGGGGCTAGCGGGAATGGGGAATGAGCAGTTCTTC; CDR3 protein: CSASGGLAGMGNEQFF
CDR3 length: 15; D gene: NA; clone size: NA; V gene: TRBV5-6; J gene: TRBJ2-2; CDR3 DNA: TGTGCCAGCAGCCGGAGTTTGGGCCCAACCGGGGAGCTGTTTTTT; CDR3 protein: CASSRSLGPTGELFF
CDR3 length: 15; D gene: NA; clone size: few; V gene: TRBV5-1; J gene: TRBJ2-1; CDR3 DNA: TGCGCCAGCAGCTTCCTCGGAAATAACTACAATGAGCAGTTCTTC; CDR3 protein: CASSFLGNNYNEQFF